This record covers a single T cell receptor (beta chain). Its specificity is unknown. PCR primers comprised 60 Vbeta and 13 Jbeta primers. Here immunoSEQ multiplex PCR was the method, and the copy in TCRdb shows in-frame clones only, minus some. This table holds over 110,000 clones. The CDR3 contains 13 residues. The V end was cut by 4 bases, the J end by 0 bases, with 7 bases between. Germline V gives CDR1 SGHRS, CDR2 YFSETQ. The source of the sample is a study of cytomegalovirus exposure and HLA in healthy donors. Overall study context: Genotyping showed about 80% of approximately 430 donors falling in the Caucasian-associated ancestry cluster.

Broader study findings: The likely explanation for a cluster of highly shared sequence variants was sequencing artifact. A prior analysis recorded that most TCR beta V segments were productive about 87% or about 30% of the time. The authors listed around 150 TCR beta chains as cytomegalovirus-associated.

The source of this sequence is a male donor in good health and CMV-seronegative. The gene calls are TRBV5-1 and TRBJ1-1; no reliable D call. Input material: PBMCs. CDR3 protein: CASSPVLNTEAFF. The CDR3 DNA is TGCGCCAGCAGCCCGGTCCTGAACACTGAAGCTTTCTTT.